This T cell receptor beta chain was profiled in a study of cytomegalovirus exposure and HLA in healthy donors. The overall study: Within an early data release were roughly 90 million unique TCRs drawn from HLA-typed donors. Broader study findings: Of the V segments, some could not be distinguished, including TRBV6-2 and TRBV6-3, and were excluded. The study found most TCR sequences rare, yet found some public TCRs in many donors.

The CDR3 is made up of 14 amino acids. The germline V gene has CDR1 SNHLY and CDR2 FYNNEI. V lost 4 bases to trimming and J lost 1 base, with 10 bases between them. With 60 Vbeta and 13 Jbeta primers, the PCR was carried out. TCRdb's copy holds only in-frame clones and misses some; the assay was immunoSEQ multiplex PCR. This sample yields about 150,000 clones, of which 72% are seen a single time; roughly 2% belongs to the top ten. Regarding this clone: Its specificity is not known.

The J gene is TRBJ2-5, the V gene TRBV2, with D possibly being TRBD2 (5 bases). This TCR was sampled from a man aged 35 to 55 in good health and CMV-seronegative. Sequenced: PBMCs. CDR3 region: CASSGRGLQETQYF. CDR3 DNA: TGTGCCAGCAGTGGAAGAGGGCTCCAAGAGACCCAGTACTTC.